These 5 T cell receptor beta chains were sequenced from one sample in a study of T cell responses to AZD1222 COVID-19 vaccine. The data were produced by immunoSEQ multiplex PCR, yet TCRdb's version contains in-frame clones alone and is incomplete. The data hold about 93,000 clones, with approximately 92% observed a single time. This sample comprised peripheral blood, obtained 28 days after the second AZD1222 dose. These receptors all stem from an adult who received the AZD1222 COVID-19 vaccine.

V and J are TRBV2 and TRBJ2-3; D unresolved. The CDR3 totals 15 residues. Per germline, CDR1 SNHLY and CDR2 FYNNEI. V was pared by 6 bases and J by 7 bases, with 20 bases between. The CDR3 sequence: CASSEAERSRNTQYF. In nucleotides, the CDR3 is TGTGCCAGCAGCGAGGCCGAACGAAGTAGGAATACGCAGTATTTT. Looking up the rest from reference TRBV2 and TRBJ2-3 gives the full variable domain: EPEVTQTPSHQVTQMGQEVILRCVPISNHLYFYWYRQILGQKVEFLVSFYNNEISEKSEIFDDQFSVERPDGSNFTLKIRSTKLEDSAMYFCASSEAERSRNTQYFGPGTRLTVL.

The genes are TRBV6-4 and TRBJ1-2; D remains ambiguous. Deletions cut 2 bases from V and 14 bases from J, with 12 bases between. CDR1 and CDR2 (germline): MRHNA, SNTAGT. The CDR3 length is 11 residues. CDR3 amino acids: CASSDPTPGTF. CDR3 bases: TGTGCCAGCAGTGACCCGACTCCGGGTACCTTC.

This clone was observed a single time. Written as DNA, the CDR3 is TGTGCCAGCAGCTTAGTTGGACAGGGAACCAGCACCATATATTTT. This encodes CASSLVGQGTSTIYF. The chain uses TRBV11-2 and TRBJ1-3; 8 bases agree with TRBD1. Germline V lookup: CDR1 SGHAT, CDR2 FQNNGV. V dropped 1 base and J dropped 9; count of bases not matched to a gene: 8. The CDR3 is 15 amino acids.

This sequence joins TRBV10-3 and TRBJ2-2; D is tentatively TRBD1 or TRBD2 (6 bases each). Germline V CDR1 and CDR2: ENHRY, SYGVKD. V lost 8 bases and J 4 bases, leaving 17 bases between the germline ends. The CDR3 runs 15 residues. As DNA, the CDR3 is TGTGCCATCCGGACCGCGAAGGGGGGCACCGGGGAGCTGTTTTTT. It specifies CAIRTAKGGTGELFF.

The chain uses TRBV13 and TRBJ1-1; a possible D gene is TRBD1 (5 bases). The CDR3 extends over 13 amino acids. Germline CDR1 PRHDT, CDR2 FYEKMQ (reference sequence). V was trimmed by 5 bases and J by 5 bases, leaving 12 bases between them. CDR3 sequence (DNA): TGTGCCAGCAGCCTCAGGGTTCAGACTGAAGCTTTCTTT. Protein: CASSLRVQTEAFF.